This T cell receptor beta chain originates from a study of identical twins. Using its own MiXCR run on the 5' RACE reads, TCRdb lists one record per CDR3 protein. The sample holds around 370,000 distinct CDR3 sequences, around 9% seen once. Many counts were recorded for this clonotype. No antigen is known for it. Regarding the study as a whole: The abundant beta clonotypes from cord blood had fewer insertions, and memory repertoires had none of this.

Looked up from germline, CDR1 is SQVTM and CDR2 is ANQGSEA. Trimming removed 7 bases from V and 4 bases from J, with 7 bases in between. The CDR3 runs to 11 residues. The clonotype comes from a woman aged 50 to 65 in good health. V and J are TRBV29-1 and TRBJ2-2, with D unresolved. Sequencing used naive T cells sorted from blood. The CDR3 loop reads CSAASTGELFF. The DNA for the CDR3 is TGCAGCGCGGCAAGCACCGGGGAGCTGTTTTTT.